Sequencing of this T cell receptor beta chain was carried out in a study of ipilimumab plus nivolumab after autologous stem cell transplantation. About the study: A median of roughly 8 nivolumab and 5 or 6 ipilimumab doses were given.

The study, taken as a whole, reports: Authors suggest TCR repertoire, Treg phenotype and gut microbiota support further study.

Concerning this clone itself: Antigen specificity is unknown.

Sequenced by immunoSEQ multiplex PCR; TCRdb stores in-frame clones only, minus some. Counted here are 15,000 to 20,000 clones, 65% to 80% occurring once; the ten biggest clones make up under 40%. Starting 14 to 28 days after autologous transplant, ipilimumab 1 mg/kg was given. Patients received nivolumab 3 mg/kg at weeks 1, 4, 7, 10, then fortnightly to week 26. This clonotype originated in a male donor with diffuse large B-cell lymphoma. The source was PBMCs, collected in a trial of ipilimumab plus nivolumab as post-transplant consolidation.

In nucleotides, the CDR3 is TGCGCCAGCAGACAGTCCTCTGGAAACACCATATATTTT. It specifies CASRQSSGNTIYF. J is TRBJ1-3 and V is TRBV5-1; no definite D call. Germline V gives CDR1 SGHRS, CDR2 YFSETQ. CDR3 size: 13 residues. V was shortened by 5 bases and J by 0 bases, with 6 bases between the two germline ends. Complete variable domain (other parts from reference TRBV5-1 and TRBJ1-3): KAGVTQTPRYLIKTRGQQVTLSCSPISGHRSVSWYQQTPGQGLQFLFEYFSETQRNKGNFPGRFSGRQFSNSRSEMNVSTLELGDSALYLCASRQSSGNTIYFGEGSWLTVV.